This TCR beta chain was observed in a study of T cell responses to AZD1222 COVID-19 vaccine (dated by TCRdb to the early 2020s). Study-wide context: TCR sequencing covered some 250 trial participants: 207 given two doses of AZD1222 and 26 given two doses of MenACWY control vaccine. Trial participants were enrolled by age into subgroups of 18-55, 56-69 and 70-plus years, and around 150, 29 and 61 TCR-sequenced participants, respectively, were included in these subgroups.

The CDR3 regions of human TCRbeta chains were subjected to immunosequencing. Regarding the original processing steps: TCRs in the repertoires were compared against a reference library of SARS-CoV-2-specific TCRs that had been generated with the MIRA antigen-specificity platform. Breadth meant the fraction of unique TCRs that were SARS-CoV-2-associated, whereas depth meant the fraction of total T cells that were SARS-CoV-2-associated. Using the MIRA data, each spike-specific TCR was assigned both to the spike region to which the TCR was reactive and to a CD4 or CD8 class. Log10-transformed breadth and depth values were compared by one-way ANOVA with Sidak's multiple comparisons tests. This immuneACCESS table, as held by TCRdb, lists in-frame sequences with V and J called but not all clones. Of the missing ones, under half trace to an unresolved V gene in checked studies; the others have no known cause. V, J and clone size were drawn from that table, and D and trimming were deduced from the DNA. This sample gives about 160,000 clones in total; 88% of them show up just once. Of the sample, 4% to 5.5% is held by the ten largest clones.

In regard to this clone: Its antigen is unknown. No clone much larger than this one lies a single base away; base qualities are absent.

This sample's time point label indicates: about 28 days (+/-7) after the second vaccine dose. AZD1222 recipients whose second dose came at about 4 weeks and those whose second dose came at about 12 weeks were combined into one group, since spike-specific TCR depth and breadth did not differ between the two schedules. Vaccinee samples were obtained from the UK trials COV001 and COV002, which included a single-blind randomized controlled phase 2/3 trial of AZD1222 (ChAdOx1 nCoV-19) in healthy adults. For TCRbeta chain sequencing, PBMC samples from trial participants were taken at day 0 and at day 28 after the second dose. What the research found in general, with its limitations: The 56-69-year group was small, and its depth increase did not reach significance, likely because of low power. Conclusions about previously exposed vaccinees were limited because only six AZD1222 recipients were SARS-CoV-2 seropositive at baseline. Because no day 14 peak-response samples were available, the repertoires could be characterized only after the peak T cell response. After two AZD1222 doses, both the breadth and the depth of spike-specific TCRs were significantly higher than at day 0 and than in MenACWY recipients. Epitopes outside the regions mutated in the B.1.351 and B.1.1.7 variants were reportedly recognized by nearly half of the unique spike-specific TCRs. Participants were mostly white British and included more females than males, and it was suggested by the authors that clonal diversity may have been underestimated. The vaccine-associated CD4 TCRs covered the entire spike protein, and the dominant responses fell in regions 160-218 and 743-854.

The sequence came from an adult who received the AZD1222 COVID-19 vaccine. The specimen was peripheral blood, collected 28 days after the second AZD1222 dose.

The CDR3 region reads CASSQVLLAGRKFF. The DNA is as follows: TGTGCCAGCAGCCAAGTACTATTAGCGGGGCGTAAGTTCTTC. The chain was built from TRBV3-1 (or the pseudogene TRBV3-2) and TRBJ2-1, with 8 bases matching TRBD2. The CDR3 runs 14 residues from the cysteine to the phenylalanine. The kept DNA is CDR3 alone, 42 bases in frame from the first base. Relative to germline, V is missing 1 base and J is missing 14 bases, with 10 bases of the junction outside any gene match. According to the germline V gene (reference sequence), CDR1 reads LGHDT and CDR2 reads YNNKEL.